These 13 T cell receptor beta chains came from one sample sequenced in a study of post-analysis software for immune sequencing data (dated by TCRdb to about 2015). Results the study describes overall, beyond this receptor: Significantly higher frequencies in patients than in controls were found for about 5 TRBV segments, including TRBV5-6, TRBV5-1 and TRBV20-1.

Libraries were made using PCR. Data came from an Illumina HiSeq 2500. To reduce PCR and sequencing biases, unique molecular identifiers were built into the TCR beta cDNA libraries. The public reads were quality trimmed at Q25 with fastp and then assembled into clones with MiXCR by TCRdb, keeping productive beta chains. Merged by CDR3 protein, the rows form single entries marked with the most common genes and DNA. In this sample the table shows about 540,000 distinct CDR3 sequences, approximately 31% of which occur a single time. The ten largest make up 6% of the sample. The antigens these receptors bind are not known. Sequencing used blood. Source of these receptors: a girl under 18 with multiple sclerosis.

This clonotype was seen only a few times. The CDR3 spells CASSLDGRTYGYTF. The CDR3 region has the DNA TGCGCCAGCAGCTTGGATGGGCGAACCTATGGCTACACCTTC. The chain combines TRBV5-1 with TRBJ1-2; D uncertain. Germline lookup yields CDR1 SGHRS and CDR2 YFSETQ. This CDR3 has 14 residues. The V end was cut by 0 bases, the J end by 4 bases, with 10 bases between.

DNA for the CDR3: TGCAGTGCTAGAAAGGCCGGGACTAGCCTTCAAGAGACCCAGTACTTC. This sequence encodes CSARKAGTSLQETQYF. The rearrangement joins TRBV20-1 to TRBJ2-5, with 9 bases aligning to TRBD2. The J segment lost 2 bases and the V segment lost 2 bases, leaving 9 bases of the junction unmatched. From germline, CDR1 is DFQATT and CDR2 SNEGSKA (reference sequence). The CDR3 contains 16 residues.

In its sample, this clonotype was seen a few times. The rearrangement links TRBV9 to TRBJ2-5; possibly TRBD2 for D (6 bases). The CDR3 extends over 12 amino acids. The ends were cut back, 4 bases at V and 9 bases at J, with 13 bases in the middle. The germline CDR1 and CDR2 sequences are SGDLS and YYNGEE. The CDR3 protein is CASSPHGGSQYF. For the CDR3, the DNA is TGTGCCAGCAGCCCCCACGGGGGTTCCCAGTACTTC. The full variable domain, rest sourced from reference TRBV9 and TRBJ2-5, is DSGVTQTPKHLITATGQRVTLRCSPRSGDLSVYWYQQSLDQGLQFLIQYYNGEERAKGNILERFSAQQFPDLHSELNLSSLELGDSALYFCASSPHGGSQYFGPGTRLLVL.

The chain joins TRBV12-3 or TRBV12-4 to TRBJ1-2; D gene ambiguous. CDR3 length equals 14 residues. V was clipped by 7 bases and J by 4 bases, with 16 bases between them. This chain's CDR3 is CASTISGDRYGYTF. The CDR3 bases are TGTGCCAGCACCATTTCCGGGGATCGCTATGGCTACACCTTC.

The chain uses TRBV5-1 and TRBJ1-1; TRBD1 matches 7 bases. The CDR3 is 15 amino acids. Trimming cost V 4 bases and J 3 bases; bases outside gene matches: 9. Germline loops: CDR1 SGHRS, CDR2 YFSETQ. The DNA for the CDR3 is TGCGCCAGCAGCCTCAACGGACAGGCCTACACTGAAGCTTTCTTT. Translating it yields CASSLNGQAYTEAFF.

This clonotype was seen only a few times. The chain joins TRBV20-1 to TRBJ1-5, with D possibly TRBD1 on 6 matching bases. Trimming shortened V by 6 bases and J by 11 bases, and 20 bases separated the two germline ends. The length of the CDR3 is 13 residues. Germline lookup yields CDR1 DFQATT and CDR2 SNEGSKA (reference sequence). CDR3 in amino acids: CSAAGGGPWTQHF. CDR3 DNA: TGCAGTGCCGCCGGCGGGGGCCCCTGGACCCAGCATTTT.

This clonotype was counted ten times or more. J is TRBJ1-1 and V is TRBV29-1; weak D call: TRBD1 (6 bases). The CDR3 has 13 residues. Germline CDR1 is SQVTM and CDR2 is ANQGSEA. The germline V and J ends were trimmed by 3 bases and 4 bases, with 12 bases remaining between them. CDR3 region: CSVDPGASTEAFF. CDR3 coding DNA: TGCAGCGTTGATCCGGGGGCGAGCACTGAAGCTTTCTTT.

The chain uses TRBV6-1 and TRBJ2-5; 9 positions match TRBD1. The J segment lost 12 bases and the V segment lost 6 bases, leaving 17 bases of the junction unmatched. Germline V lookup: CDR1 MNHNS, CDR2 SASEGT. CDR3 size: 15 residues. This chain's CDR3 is CASRPGKQGAEFEYF. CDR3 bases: TGTGCCAGCAGGCCTGGGAAACAGGGGGCTGAGTTCGAGTACTTC.

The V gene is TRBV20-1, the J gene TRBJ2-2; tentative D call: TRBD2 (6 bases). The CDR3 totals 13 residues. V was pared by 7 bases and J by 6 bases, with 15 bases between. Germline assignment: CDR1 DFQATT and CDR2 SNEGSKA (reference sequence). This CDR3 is CSVGGPSPGELFF. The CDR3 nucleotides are TGCAGTGTGGGAGGTCCCAGCCCCGGGGAGCTGTTTTTT.

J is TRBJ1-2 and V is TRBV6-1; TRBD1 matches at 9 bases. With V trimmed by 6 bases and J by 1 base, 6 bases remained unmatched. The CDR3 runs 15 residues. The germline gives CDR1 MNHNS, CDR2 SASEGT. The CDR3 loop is CASSQTGGDNYGYTF. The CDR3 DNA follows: TGTGCCAGCAGCCAGACAGGGGGGGATAACTATGGCTACACCTTC.

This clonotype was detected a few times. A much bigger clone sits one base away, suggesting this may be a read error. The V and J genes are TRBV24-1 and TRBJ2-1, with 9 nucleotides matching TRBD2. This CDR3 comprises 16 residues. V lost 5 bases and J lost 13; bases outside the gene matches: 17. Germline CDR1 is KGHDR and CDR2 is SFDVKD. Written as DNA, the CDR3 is TGTGCCACCAGTGGGAGCGAGCGGGGGGTCCAAGAGACCCAGTTCTTC. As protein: CATSGSERGVQETQFF.

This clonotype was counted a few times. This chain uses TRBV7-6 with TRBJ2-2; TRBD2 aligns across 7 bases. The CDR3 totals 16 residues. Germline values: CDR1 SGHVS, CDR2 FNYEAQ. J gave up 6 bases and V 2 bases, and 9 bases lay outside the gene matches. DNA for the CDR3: TGTGCCAGCAGCTTATCGGCGGGGGAGGAAGCCGGGGAGCTGTTTTTT. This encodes CASSLSAGEEAGELFF.

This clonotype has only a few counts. In nucleotides, the CDR3 is TGCGCCAGCAGCCCGCGTGGTTTAGATACGCAGTATTTT. This codes for CASSPRGLDTQYF. The chain has TRBV5-1 and TRBJ2-3; D is unresolved. Trimming removed 4 bases from V and 5 bases from J, with 11 bases in between. Per germline, CDR1 SGHRS and CDR2 YFSETQ. The CDR3 is 13 amino acids.